Here is one T cell receptor (beta chain) with its context. This CDR3 is 17 amino acids long. Trimming removed 0 bases from V and 8 bases from J, with 19 bases in between. Germline-derived CDR1 and CDR2 are LGHDT and YNNKEL (reference sequence). The sample belongs to a study of T cell responses to AZD1222 COVID-19 vaccine. About the study: Pooled together were second doses at about 4 or about 12 weeks.

TCRdb's table, derived via immunoSEQ multiplex PCR, lists solely in-frame clones and lacks some. The sample consists of over 150,000 clones, 90% of them appearing once. This material consisted of peripheral blood, taken on day 0 of AZD1222 vaccination. This chain connects TRBV3-1 (or the pseudogene TRBV3-2) to TRBJ1-4, with a weak D call TRBD1 (5 bases). The receptor was isolated from an adult in good health. CDR3 residues: CASSQDPLLGLQEKLFF. The DNA of the CDR3 is TGTGCCAGCAGCCAAGACCCTCTCCTGGGACTGCAAGAAAAACTGTTTTTT.